This T cell receptor (beta chain) stems from a study of T-cell memory formation after mild COVID-19. TCRdb redid the calling of the 5' RACE reads with MiXCR, one entry per CDR3 protein. Among 250,000 to 300,000 distinct CDR3 sequences listed, roughly 15% were seen once. This clonotype was counted a few times. CDR1 and CDR2 (germline): LGHNA, YNFKEQ. V lost 3 bases and J lost 4; bases outside the gene matches: 1. This CDR3 is built from 13 residues. Sequencing was performed on PBMCs or a T cell subset sorted from them (not recorded which). This clonotype was obtained from a man between 18 and 29 years old who had mild COVID-19 (a few samples of this study predate the infection). Cell type and time point are not known. The V call is TRBV4-2, the J call TRBJ2-7; TRBD1 matches at 9 bases. CDR3 protein: CASSQDRGYEQYV. The CDR3 nucleotides read TGTGCCAGCAGCCAGGACAGGGGTTACGAGCAGTACGTC.